One and the same sample provided the 17 T cell receptor beta chains below, sequenced in a study of human T cells and chemical hapten exposure. TCRdb passed the 5' RACE reads through MiXCR, listing each CDR3 protein once. Among 110,000 or so distinct CDR3 sequences listed, approximately 19% were seen once. The template was total RNA from unfractionated whole blood. The receptors were sampled from a human donor in good health.

The V gene is TRBV20-1, the J gene TRBJ2-1; 13 nucleotides agree with TRBD2. The V and J ends lost 3 bases and 9 bases, in that order; junction bases with no gene match: 14. This CDR3 contains 17 residues. Germline V gene sequence: CDR1 DFQATT, CDR2 SNEGSKA (reference sequence). CDR3 residues: CSASLTHGLAGDSEQFF. CDR3 DNA: TGCAGTGCTAGCCTGACCCATGGACTAGCGGGAGACAGTGAGCAGTTCTTC.

The chain carries TRBV5-1 and TRBJ1-2; 9 nucleotides agree with TRBD1. The CDR3 covers 14 residues. The V gene's germline CDR1 is SGHRS and CDR2 YFSETQ. After removal of 0 bases from V and 4 bases from J, the junction contained 1 base not matched to a gene. In nucleotides, the CDR3 is TGCGCCAGCAGCTTGGAGGGACAGGGCTATGGCTACACCTTC. Its protein is CASSLEGQGYGYTF. The full variable domain, its missing parts supplied by reference TRBV5-1 and TRBJ1-2, is KAGVTQTPRYLIKTRGQQVTLSCSPISGHRSVSWYQQTPGQGLQFLFEYFSETQRNKGNFPGRFSGRQFSNSRSEMNVSTLELGDSALYLCASSLEGQGYGYTFGSGTRLTVV.

The genes are TRBV6-5 and TRBJ2-1; no reliable D call. V lost 5 bases, J lost 6 bases, and 14 bases lay in between. The germline V gene encodes CDR1 MNHEY and CDR2 SVGAGI. CDR3 length: 14 amino acids. CDR3 sequence: CASSLFDKANEQFF. CDR3 sequence (DNA): TGTGCCAGCAGTCTCTTCGACAAGGCCAATGAGCAGTTCTTC.

In its sample, this clonotype was seen a few times. The V call is TRBV20-1, the J call TRBJ2-5, with 10 bases identical to TRBD1. Germline loops: CDR1 DFQATT, CDR2 SNEGSKA (reference sequence). V was pared by 3 bases and J by 4 bases, with 2 bases of the junction left unmatched. This CDR3 is built from 13 residues. The chain's CDR3 is CSASGQGVETQYF. The CDR3 region has the DNA TGCAGTGCTAGCGGACAGGGGGTAGAGACCCAGTACTTC.

This chain uses TRBV28 with TRBJ1-5; tentative D call: TRBD1 (6 bases). Between the trimmed V and J ends, which lost 7 bases and 0 bases, there was a span of 10 bases. This CDR3 spans 14 amino acids. Per the germline V gene, CDR1 is MDHEN and CDR2 is SYDVKM. The CDR3 loop reads CASTGQISNQPQHF. The CDR3 coding sequence is TGTGCCAGCACTGGACAGATTAGCAATCAGCCCCAGCATTTT.

This clonotype was detected many times. This chain links TRBV4-2 with TRBJ2-6; a possible D gene is TRBD1 (5 bases). CDR1 LGHNA and CDR2 YNFKEQ come from the germline V gene. Trimming removed 0 bases at V and 0 bases at J, with 6 bases between. The CDR3 consists of 16 residues. The CDR3: CASSQDQGSGANVLTF. DNA for the CDR3: TGTGCCAGCAGCCAAGATCAGGGCTCTGGGGCCAACGTCCTGACTTTC.

The rearrangement uses TRBV11-2 and TRBJ2-2; the D gene is possibly TRBD2 (6 bases). V lost 3 bases, J lost 6 bases, and 14 bases lay in between. The length of the CDR3 is 15 residues. Germline V gene sequence: CDR1 SGHAT, CDR2 FQNNGV. The CDR3 DNA reads TGTGCCAGCAGCTTTAAGCGGGCTGGCGCCGGGGAGCTGTTTTTT. The encoded protein is CASSFKRAGAGELFF.

The chain carries TRBV20-1 and TRBJ2-5; a weak D match, TRBD1 (5 bases). CDR1 DFQATT and CDR2 SNEGSKA come from the germline V gene (reference sequence). This CDR3 has 14 amino acids. The V and J ends lost 3 bases and 1 base respectively, with 12 bases between them. This CDR3 is CSASRTPSQETQYF. The CDR3 nucleotides are TGCAGTGCTAGTCGGACACCAAGCCAAGAGACCCAGTACTTC.

V usage is TRBV29-1 and J usage is TRBJ1-1; the D is unclear. Germline values: CDR1 SQVTM, CDR2 ANQGSEA. This CDR3 contains 11 residues. V shed 6 bases and J shed 1 base, with 6 bases lying between them. DNA of the CDR3: TGCAGCGTATCTCCGAACACTGAAGCTTTCTTT. This encodes CSVSPNTEAFF.

This clonotype was counted between two and nine times. The gene calls are TRBV7-2 and TRBJ1-2; perhaps TRBD1 as D (6 bases). Germline V lookup: CDR1 SGHTA, CDR2 FQGNSA. Trimming stripped 1 base from V and 8 bases from J, with 14 bases between. The CDR3 covers 14 residues. The CDR3 nucleotides are TGTGCCAGCAGCTTAGAGGTTAGGGGGAGCGGCTACACCTTC. Translated: CASSLEVRGSGYTF.

This sequence joins TRBV20-1 and TRBJ1-5, with D tentatively TRBD1 (6 bases). CDR3 size: 15 residues. CDR1 is DFQATT, CDR2 SNEGSKA, per germline (reference sequence). Deletions cut 3 bases from V and 3 bases from J, with 15 bases between. DNA for the CDR3: TGCAGTGCTAGGTGGGGGCCCCCCACCAATCAGCCCCAGCATTTT. Translating it yields CSARWGPPTNQPQHF.

This clonotype occurred many times. This chain joins TRBV7-4 and TRBJ1-1, with D tentatively TRBD1 (5 bases). The CDR3 runs to 18 residues. The germline CDR1 and CDR2 sequences are SGHVT and SQSDAQ. Trimming shortened V by 2 bases and J by 2 bases, and 21 bases separated the two germline ends. The CDR3 coding sequence is TGTGCCAGCAGCTTATTCCATGAGGCCCGACAGCGAAACACTGAAGCTTTCTTT. Translation gives CASSLFHEARQRNTEAFF.

The chain links TRBV5-6 to TRBJ2-5, with TRBD2 as a possible D gene (5 bases). Trimming stripped 3 bases from V and 4 bases from J, with 13 bases between. CDR1 and CDR2 from the germline V gene are SGHDT and YYEEEE. The length of the CDR3 is 14 residues. CDR3 amino acids: CASSSSGLSETQYF. The CDR3 coding sequence is TGTGCCAGCAGCTCCTCCGGACTCTCAGAGACCCAGTACTTC.

This clonotype was recorded many times. The chain is built from TRBV6-5 and TRBJ2-7; D is perhaps TRBD1 or TRBD2 (5 bases each). Deletions cut 5 bases from V and 9 bases from J, with 17 bases between. This CDR3 has 13 residues. Germline assignment: CDR1 MNHEY and CDR2 SVGAGI. The CDR3 loop reads CASSPGTRTAQYF. In DNA, the CDR3 is TGTGCCAGCAGTCCCGGGACCCGAACGGCGCAGTACTTC.

The genes are TRBV6-4 and TRBJ2-3; TRBD1 agrees at 8 bases. CDR1 is MRHNA, CDR2 SNTAGT, per germline. Germline trimming cut 5 bases from V and 5 bases from J; bases unmatched to any gene: 9. CDR3 length equals 15 residues. CDR3 DNA: TGTGCCAGCAGTAGGGAGCAGGGGGCCGGAGATACGCAGTATTTT. Amino acid sequence: CASSREQGAGDTQYF.

This chain links TRBV12-3 or TRBV12-4 with TRBJ1-1, with D unclear. Trimming stripped 6 bases from V and 5 bases from J, with 7 bases between. The CDR3 runs 11 residues. CDR3 amino acids: CASSLDTEAFF. CDR3 nucleotides: TGTGCCAGCAGCCTGGATACTGAAGCTTTCTTT.

This clonotype was seen more than once but under ten times. J is TRBJ1-5 and V is TRBV12-3 or TRBV12-4; D possibly corresponds to TRBD1 (6 bases). This CDR3 spans 14 amino acids. V lost 1 base and J lost 5, with 9 bases in between. For the CDR3, the DNA is TGTGCCAGCAGTTTAGTGGGGGGCGATCAGCCCCAGCATTTT. As protein: CASSLVGGDQPQHF.